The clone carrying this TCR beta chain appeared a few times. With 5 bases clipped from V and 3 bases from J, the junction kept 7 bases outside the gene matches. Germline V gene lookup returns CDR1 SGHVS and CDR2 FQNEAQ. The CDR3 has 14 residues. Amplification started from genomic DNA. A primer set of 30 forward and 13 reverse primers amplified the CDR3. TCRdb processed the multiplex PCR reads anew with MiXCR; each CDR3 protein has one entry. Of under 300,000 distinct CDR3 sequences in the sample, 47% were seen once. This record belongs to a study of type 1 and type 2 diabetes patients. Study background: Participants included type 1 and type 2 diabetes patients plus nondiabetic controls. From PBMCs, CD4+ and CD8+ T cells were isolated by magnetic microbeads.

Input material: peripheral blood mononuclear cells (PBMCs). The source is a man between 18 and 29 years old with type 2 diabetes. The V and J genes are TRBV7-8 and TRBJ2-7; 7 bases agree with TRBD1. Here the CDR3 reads CASSLKGQNYEQYF. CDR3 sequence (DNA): TGTGCCAGCAGCCTGAAGGGACAGAACTACGAGCAGTACTTC.